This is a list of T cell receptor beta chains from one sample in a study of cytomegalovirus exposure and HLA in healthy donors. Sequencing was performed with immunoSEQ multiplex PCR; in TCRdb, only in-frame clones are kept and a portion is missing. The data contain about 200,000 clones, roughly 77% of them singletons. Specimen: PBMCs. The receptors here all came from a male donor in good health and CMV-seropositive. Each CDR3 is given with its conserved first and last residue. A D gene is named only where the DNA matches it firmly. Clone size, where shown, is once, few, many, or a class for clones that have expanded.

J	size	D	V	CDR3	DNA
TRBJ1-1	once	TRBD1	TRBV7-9	CASSLGQGTEAFF	TGTGCCAGCAGCTTGGGACAGGGCACTGAAGCTTTCTTT
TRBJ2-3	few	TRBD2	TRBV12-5	CASGLTGGGDTQYF	TGTGCTAGTGGTTTGACGGGGGGGGGAGATACGCAGTATTTT
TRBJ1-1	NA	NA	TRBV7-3	CASSPGQSLLGAFF	TGTGCCAGCAGCCCAGGACAGTCTCTTCTTGGAGCTTTCTTT
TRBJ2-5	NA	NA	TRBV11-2	CASSLVGGGLQETQYF	TGTGCCAGCAGCTTAGTCGGAGGGGGCCTCCAAGAGACCCAGTACTTC
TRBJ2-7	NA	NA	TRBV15	CATSRGLLYEQYF	TGTGCCACCAGCAGAGGTTTACTCTACGAGCAGTACTTC
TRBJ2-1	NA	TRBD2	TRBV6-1	CASSESSGRDEQFF	TGTGCCAGCAGTGAATCTAGCGGCCGTGATGAGCAGTTCTTC
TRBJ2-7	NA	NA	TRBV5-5	CASSLAQRTIYEQYF	TGTGCCAGCAGCTTGGCCCAGCGGACTATATACGAGCAGTACTTC
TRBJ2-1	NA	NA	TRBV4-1	CASSQGGGPVNNEQFF	TGCGCCAGCAGCCAAGGTGGGGGCCCTGTTAACAATGAGCAGTTCTTC
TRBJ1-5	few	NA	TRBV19	CASSRDNRNQPQHF	TGTGCCAGTAGTAGGGACAACCGCAATCAGCCCCAGCATTTT
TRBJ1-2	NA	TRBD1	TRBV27	CASISSGTGGTFYGYTF	TGTGCCAGCATTTCCTCCGGGACAGGGGGCACTTTCTATGGCTACACCTTC
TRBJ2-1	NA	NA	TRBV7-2	CASSLTTYYNEQFF	TGTGCCAGCAGCTTAACTACTTACTACAATGAGCAGTTCTTC
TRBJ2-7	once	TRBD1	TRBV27	CASSLKPGQGAYEQYF	TGTGCCAGCAGTTTGAAACCGGGACAGGGTGCTTATGAGCAGTACTTC